The clone carrying this T cell receptor beta chain was recorded once. The antigen is undetermined. One end of the junction does not line up with germline, which may come from a read error. This specimen comes from a study of blood T cell dynamics during melanoma immunotherapy. Study as a whole: First-line therapy was either pembrolizumab or nivolumab with ipilimumab for metastatic melanoma.

Findings and limits, study-wide: Whether repertoire-driving clones were melanoma-specific could not be determined.

TCRdb keeps only in-frame clones here, not all; method: immunoSEQ multiplex PCR. The table has roughly 7,600 clones, approximately 87% seen once; the top ten hold roughly 5.2%. Germline-derived CDR1 and CDR2 are MNHNY and SVGAGI (reference sequence). This CDR3 spans 11 amino acids. The time point here: week 3, after first cycle of checkpoint inhibitor. This sequence originates from a human donor with melanoma. The source was blood, collected from a patient treated with checkpoint blockade. The chain uses TRBV6-6 and TRBJ1-1; D ambiguous. The CDR3 nucleotides read TGTGCCAGCACTTACCACGGGGAAGCTTTCTTT. The encoded protein is CASTYHGEAFF.